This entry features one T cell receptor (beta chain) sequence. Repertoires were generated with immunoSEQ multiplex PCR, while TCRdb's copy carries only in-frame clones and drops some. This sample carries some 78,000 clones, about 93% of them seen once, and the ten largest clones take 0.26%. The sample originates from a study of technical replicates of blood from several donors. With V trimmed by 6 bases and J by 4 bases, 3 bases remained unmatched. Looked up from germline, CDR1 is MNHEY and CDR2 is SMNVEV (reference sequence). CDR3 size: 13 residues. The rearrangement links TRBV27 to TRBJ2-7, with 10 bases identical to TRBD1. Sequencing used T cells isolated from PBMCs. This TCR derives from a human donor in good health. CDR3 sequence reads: CASSRTGGYEQYF. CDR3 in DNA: TGTGCCAGCAGCCGGACAGGGGGGTACGAGCAGTACTTC.